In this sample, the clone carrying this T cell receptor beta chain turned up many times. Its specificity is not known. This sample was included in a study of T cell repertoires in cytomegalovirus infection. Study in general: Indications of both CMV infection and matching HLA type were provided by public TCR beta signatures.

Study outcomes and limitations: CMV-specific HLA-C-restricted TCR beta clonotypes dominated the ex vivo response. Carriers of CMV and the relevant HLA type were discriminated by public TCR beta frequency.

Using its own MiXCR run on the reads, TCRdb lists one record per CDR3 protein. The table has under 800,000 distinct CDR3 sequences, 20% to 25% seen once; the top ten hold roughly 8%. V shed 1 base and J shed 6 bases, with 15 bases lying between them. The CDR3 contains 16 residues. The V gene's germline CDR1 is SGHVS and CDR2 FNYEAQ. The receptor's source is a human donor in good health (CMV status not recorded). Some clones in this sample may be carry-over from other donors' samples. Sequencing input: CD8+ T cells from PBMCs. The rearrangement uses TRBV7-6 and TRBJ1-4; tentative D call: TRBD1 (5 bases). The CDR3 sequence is CASSLGDQPHYEKLFF. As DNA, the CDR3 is TGTGCCAGCAGCTTAGGGGACCAGCCTCATTATGAAAAACTGTTTTTT. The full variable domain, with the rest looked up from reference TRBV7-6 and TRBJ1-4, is GAGVSQSPRYKVTKRGQDVALRCDPISGHVSLYWYRQALGQGPEFLTYFNYEAQQDKSGLPNDRFSAERPEGSISTLTIQRTEQRDSAMYRCASSLGDQPHYEKLFFGSGTQLSVL.